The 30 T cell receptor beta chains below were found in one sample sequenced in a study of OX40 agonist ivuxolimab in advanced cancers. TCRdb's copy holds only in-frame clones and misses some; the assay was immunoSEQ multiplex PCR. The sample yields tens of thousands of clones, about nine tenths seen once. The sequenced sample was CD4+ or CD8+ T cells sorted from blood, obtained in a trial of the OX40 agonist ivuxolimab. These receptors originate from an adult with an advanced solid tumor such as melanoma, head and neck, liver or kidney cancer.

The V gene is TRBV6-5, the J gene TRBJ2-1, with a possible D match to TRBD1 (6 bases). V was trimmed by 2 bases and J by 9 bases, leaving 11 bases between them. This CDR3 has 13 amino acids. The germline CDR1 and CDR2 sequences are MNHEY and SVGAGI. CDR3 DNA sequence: TGTGCCAGCAGTTACCCCGGGACATTTGAGCAGTTCTTC. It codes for CASSYPGTFEQFF.

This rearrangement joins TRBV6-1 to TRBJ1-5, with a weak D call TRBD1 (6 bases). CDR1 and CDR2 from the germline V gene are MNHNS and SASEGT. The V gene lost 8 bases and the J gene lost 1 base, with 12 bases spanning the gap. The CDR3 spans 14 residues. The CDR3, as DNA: TGTGCCAGCGGAACAGGGTTCAGCAATCAGCCCCAGCATTTT. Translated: CASGTGFSNQPQHF.

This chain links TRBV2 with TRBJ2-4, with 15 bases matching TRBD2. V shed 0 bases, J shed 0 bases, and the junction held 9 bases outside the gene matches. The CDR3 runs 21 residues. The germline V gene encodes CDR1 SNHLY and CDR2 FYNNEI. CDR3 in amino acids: CASSEAGLAGGHALAKNIQYF. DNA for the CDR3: TGTGCCAGCAGTGAAGCGGGACTAGCGGGGGGTCACGCTCTAGCCAAAAACATTCAGTACTTC.

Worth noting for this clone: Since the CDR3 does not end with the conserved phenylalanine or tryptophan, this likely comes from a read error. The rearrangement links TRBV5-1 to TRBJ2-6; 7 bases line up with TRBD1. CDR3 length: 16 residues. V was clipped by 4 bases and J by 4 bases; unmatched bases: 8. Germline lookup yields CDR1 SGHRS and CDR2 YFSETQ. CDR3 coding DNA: TGCGCCAGCAGCCTGGGACAGCTTGAGGGGGCCAACGTCCTGACTCTC. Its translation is CASSLGQLEGANVLTL.

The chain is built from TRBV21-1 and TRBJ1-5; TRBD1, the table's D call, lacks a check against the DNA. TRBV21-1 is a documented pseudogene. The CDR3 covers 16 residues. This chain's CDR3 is CASPMKQGPSNQPQHF. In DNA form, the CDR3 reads TGTGCCAGCCCAATGAAACAGGGGCCAAGCAATCAGCCCCAGCATTTT.

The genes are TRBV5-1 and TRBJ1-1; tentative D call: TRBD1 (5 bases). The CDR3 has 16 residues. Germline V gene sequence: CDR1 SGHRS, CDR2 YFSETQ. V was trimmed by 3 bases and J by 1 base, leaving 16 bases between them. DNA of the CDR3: TGCGCCAGCAGCTCAAGAACGGGGGACCGGAACACTGAAGCTTTCTTT. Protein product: CASSSRTGDRNTEAFF.

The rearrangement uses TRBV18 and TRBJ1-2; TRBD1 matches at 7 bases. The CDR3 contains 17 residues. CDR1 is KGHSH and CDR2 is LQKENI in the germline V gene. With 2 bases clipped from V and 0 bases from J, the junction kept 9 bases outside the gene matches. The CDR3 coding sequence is TGTGCCAGCTCACCATGGGGGGACAGTGGGACTAACTATGGCTACACCTTC. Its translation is CASSPWGDSGTNYGYTF. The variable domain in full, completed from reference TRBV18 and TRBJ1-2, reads NAGVMQNPRHLVRRRGQEARLRCSPMKGHSHVYWYRQLPEEGLKFMVYLQKENIIDESGMPKERFSAEFPKEGPSILRIQQVVRGDSAAYFCASSPWGDSGTNYGYTFGSGTRLTVV.

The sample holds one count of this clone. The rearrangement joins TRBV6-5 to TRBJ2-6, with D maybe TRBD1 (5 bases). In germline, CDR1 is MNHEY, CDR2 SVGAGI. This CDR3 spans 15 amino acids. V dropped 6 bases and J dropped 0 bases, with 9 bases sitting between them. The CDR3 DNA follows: TGTGCCAGCAGACGACAGTCCTCTGGGGCCAACGTCCTGACTTTC. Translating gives CASRRQSSGANVLTF.

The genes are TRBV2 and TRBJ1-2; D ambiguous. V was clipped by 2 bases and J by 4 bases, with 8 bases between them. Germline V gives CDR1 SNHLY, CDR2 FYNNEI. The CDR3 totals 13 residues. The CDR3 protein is CASSESGSYGYTF. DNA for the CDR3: TGTGCCAGCAGTGAATCAGGATCCTATGGCTACACCTTC.

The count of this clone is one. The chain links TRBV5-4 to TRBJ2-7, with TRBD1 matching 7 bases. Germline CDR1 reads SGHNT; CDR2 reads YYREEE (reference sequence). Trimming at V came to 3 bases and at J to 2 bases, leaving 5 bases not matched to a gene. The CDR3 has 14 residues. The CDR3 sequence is CASSSYRGAYEQYF. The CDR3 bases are TGTGCCAGCAGCTCGTACAGGGGAGCCTACGAGCAGTACTTC.

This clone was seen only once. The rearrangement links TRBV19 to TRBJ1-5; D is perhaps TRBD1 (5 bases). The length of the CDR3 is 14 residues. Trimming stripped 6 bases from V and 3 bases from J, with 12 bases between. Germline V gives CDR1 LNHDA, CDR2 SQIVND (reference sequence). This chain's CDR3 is CASSYWGSNQPQHF. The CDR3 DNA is TGTGCCAGTAGCTACTGGGGCTCCAATCAGCCCCAGCATTTT.

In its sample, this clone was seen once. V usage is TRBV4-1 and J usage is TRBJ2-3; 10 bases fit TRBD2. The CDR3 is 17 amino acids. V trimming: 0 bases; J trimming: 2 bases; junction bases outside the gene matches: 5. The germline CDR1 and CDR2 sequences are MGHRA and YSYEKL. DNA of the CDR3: TGCGCCAGCAGCCAAGATTCTGGACTAGCGGCCACAGATACGCAGTATTTT. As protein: CASSQDSGLAATDTQYF.

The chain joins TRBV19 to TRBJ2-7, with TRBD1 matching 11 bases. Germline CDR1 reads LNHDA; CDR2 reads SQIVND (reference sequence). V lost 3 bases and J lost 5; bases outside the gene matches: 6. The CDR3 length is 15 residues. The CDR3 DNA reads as TGTGCCAGTAGTATCCGGGACAGGGGGTTCCACGAGCAGTACTTC. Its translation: CASSIRDRGFHEQYF.

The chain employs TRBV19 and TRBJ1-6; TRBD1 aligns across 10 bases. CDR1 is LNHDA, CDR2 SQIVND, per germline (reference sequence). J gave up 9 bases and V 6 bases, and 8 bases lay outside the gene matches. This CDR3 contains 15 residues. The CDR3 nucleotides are TGTGCCAGTAGCGGACAGGGGGGTTTCGGTTCACCCCTCCACTTT. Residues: CASSGQGGFGSPLHF.

CDR3 loop: CASSPGTGNTDTQYF. The CDR3 DNA reads TGTGCCAGCTCGCCCGGGACAGGGAACACAGATACGCAGTATTTT. The chain has TRBV5-4 and TRBJ2-3; 9 positions match TRBD1. This CDR3 comprises 15 residues. The trim removed 7 bases at V and 2 bases at J, leaving 8 bases unmatched. CDR1 and CDR2 (germline): SGHNT, YYREEE (reference sequence).

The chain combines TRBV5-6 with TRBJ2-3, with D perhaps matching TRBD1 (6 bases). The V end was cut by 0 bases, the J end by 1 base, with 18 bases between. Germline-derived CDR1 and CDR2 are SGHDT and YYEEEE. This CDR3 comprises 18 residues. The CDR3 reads CASSLGVGRGLGTDTQYF. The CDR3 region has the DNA TGTGCCAGCAGCTTGGGCGTTGGCAGGGGATTAGGCACAGATACGCAGTATTTT.

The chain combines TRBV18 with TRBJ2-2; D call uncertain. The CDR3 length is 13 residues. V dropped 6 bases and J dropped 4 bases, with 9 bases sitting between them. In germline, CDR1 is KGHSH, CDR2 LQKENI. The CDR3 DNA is TGTGCCAGCTCCACACCGTTCACCGGGGAGCTGTTTTTT. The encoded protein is CASSTPFTGELFF.

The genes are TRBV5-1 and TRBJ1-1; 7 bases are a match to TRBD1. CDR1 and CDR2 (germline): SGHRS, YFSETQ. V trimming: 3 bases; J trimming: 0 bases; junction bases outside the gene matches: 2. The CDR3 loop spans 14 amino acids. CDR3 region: CASSSGQMNTEAFF. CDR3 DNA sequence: TGCGCCAGCAGCTCGGGACAGATGAACACTGAAGCTTTCTTT. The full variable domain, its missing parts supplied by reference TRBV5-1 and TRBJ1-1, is KAGVTQTPRYLIKTRGQQVTLSCSPISGHRSVSWYQQTPGQGLQFLFEYFSETQRNKGNFPGRFSGRQFSNSRSEMNVSTLELGDSALYLCASSSGQMNTEAFFGQGTRLTVV.

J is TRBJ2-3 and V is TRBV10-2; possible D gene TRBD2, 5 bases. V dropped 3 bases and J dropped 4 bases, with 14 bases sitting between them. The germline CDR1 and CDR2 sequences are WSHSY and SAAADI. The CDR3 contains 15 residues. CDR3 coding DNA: TGCGCCAGCAGTGACGCGGGCCGCGGCTCAGATACGCAGTATTTT. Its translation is CASSDAGRGSDTQYF.

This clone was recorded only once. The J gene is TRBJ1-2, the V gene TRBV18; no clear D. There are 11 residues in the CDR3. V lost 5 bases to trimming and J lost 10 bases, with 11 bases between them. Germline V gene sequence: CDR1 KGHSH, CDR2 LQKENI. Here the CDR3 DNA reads TGTGCCAGCTCATCCCAGTCCGACTACACCTTC. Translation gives CASSSQSDYTF.

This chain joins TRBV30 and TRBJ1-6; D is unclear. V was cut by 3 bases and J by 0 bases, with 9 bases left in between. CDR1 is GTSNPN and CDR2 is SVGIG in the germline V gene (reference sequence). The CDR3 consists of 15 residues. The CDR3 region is CAWRATSSYNSPLHF. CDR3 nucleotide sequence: TGTGCCTGGAGGGCCACGAGCTCCTATAATTCACCCCTCCACTTT.

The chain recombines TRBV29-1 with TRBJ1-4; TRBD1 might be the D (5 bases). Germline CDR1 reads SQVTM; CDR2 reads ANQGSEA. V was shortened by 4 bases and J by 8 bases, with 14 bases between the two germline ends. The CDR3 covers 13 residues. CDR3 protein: CSVVPQRGEKLFF. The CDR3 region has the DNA TGCAGCGTTGTTCCACAGAGGGGAGAAAAACTGTTTTTT.

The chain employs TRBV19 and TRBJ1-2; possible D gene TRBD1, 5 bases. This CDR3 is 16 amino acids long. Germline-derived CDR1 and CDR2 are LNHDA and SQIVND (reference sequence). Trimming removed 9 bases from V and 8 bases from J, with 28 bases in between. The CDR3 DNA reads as TGTGCCAGCGCCGACCTCGCAGGGCTGTCTACCCAGGGCTACACCTTC. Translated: CASADLAGLSTQGYTF.

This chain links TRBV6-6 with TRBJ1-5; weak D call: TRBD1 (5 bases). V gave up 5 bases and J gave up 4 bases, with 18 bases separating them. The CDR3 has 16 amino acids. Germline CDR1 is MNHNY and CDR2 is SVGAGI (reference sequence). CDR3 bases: TGTGCCAGCAGTAAAGGAAACCAGGGAGGAAATCAGCCCCAGCATTTT. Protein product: CASSKGNQGGNQPQHF.

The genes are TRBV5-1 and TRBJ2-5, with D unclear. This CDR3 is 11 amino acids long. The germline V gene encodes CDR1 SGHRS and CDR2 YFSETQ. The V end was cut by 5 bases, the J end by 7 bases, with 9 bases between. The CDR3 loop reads CASSEDGTQYF. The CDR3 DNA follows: TGCGCCAGCAGTGAGGATGGGACCCAGTACTTC.

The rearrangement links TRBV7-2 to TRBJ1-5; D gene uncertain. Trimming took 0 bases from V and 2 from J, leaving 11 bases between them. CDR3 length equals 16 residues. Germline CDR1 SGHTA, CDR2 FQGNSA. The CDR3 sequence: CASSLARHLGNQPQHF. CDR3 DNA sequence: TGTGCCAGCAGCTTAGCAAGACACCTAGGCAATCAGCCCCAGCATTTT.

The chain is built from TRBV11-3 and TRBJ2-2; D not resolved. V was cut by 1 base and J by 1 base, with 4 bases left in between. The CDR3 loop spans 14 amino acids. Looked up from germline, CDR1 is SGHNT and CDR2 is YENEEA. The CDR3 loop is CASSLGGNTGELFF. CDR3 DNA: TGTGCCAGCAGCTTAGGGGGGAACACCGGGGAGCTGTTTTTT.

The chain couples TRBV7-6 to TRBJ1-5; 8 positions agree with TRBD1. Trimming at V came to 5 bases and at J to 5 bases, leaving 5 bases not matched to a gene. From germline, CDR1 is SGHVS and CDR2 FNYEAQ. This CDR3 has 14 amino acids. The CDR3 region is CASSPGQGHQPQHF. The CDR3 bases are TGTGCCAGCAGCCCCGGACAGGGACATCAGCCCCAGCATTTT.

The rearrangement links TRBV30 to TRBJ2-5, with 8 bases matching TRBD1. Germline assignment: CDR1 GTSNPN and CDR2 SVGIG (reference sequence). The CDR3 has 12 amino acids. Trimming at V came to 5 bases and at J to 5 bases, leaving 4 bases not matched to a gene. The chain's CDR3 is CAWDRGSETQYF. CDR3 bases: TGTGCCTGGGACAGGGGTTCGGAGACCCAGTACTTC.

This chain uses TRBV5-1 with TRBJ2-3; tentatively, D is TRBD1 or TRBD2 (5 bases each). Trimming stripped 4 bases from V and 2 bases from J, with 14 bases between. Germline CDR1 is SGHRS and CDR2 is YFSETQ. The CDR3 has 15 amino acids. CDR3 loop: CASSTEGRPTDTQYF. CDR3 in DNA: TGCGCCAGCAGCACCGAGGGGCGGCCCACAGATACGCAGTATTTT. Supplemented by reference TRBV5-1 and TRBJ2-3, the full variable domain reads KAGVTQTPRYLIKTRGQQVTLSCSPISGHRSVSWYQQTPGQGLQFLFEYFSETQRNKGNFPGRFSGRQFSNSRSEMNVSTLELGDSALYLCASSTEGRPTDTQYFGPGTRLTVL.